In its sample, the clone carrying this T cell receptor beta chain was seen many times. Its antigen is still unknown. The data stem from a study of breast tumors, draining lymph nodes, adjacent tissues. MiXCR was run by TCRdb on the multiplex PCR reads, yielding one entry per CDR3 protein. The sample includes over 250,000 distinct CDR3 sequences, roughly 30% of them seen just once. Study-level findings and limits: Tumor T cell lymph node origin was a supported hypothesis, not proven. Compared with lymph nodes, tumors were less diverse; compared with nontumor tissue, more.

This CDR3 comprises 15 residues. Between the trimmed V and J ends, which lost 3 bases and 6 bases, there was a span of 17 bases. Samples came from axillary lymph nodes draining the breast cancer. The sequencing sample was made of axillary lymph node tissue. This TCR derives from a female donor with breast cancer. Some clones in this sample may be carry-over from other donors' samples. This chain uses TRBV12-3 or TRBV12-4 with TRBJ2-5, with D perhaps TRBD2 (5 bases). DNA for the CDR3: TGTGCCAGCAGTTTCGGTAGCGCTATGGTAAAGACCCAGTACTTC. Encoded protein: CASSFGSAMVKTQYF.